Listed here are 12 T cell receptor beta chains from one sample, sequenced in a study of T cells after yellow fever vaccination. From the 5' RACE reads, TCRdb called clonotypes with MiXCR, one entry per CDR3 protein. The sample contains around 550,000 distinct CDR3 sequences, less than 20% of which appear only once. The sample in question was PBMCs, obtained 15 days after the yellow fever booster vaccination. All receptors come from a man aged 25 to 40 who received the YFV17D yellow fever vaccine.

This clonotype was counted many times. This chain links TRBV9 with TRBJ1-5; 8 bases align to TRBD1. V was clipped by 3 bases and J by 6 bases; unmatched bases: 5. Germline lookup yields CDR1 SGDLS and CDR2 YYNGEE. This CDR3 is 14 amino acids long. The CDR3 region is CASSEDRGGQPQHF. The CDR3, as DNA: TGTGCCAGCAGCGAAGACAGGGGAGGTCAGCCCCAGCATTTT. Supplemented by reference TRBV9 and TRBJ1-5, the full variable domain reads DSGVTQTPKHLITATGQRVTLRCSPRSGDLSVYWYQQSLDQGLQFLIQYYNGEERAKGNILERFSAQQFPDLHSELNLSSLELGDSALYFCASSEDRGGQPQHFGDGTRLSIL.

This clonotype was seen only a few times. The CDR3 region has the DNA TGTGCCTGGAGCGGACCTAACAGCTACGAGCAGTACTTC. Its translation is CAWSGPNSYEQYF. The chain carries TRBV30 and TRBJ2-7; D unresolved. Trimming cost V 3 bases and J 3 bases, with 12 bases left between them. Germline CDR1 is GTSNPN and CDR2 is SVGIG (reference sequence). The CDR3 length is 13 residues.

V is TRBV20-1 and J is TRBJ1-6, with D possibly being TRBD1 (6 bases). V lost 4 bases, J lost 0 bases, and 10 bases lay in between. Per germline, CDR1 DFQATT and CDR2 SNEGSKA (reference sequence). The CDR3 totals 15 residues. CDR3: CSAKGGNSYNSPLHF. The CDR3 DNA sequence: TGCAGTGCTAAGGGGGGTAACTCCTATAATTCACCCCTCCACTTT.

The chain combines TRBV6-5 with TRBJ2-4; weak D call: TRBD1 (6 bases). The ends were cut back, 2 bases at V and 1 base at J, with 6 bases in the middle. CDR1 and CDR2 from the germline V gene are MNHEY and SVGAGI. The CDR3 runs 14 residues. The CDR3 spells CASSYQGAKNIQYF. In DNA form, the CDR3 reads TGTGCCAGCAGTTACCAGGGGGCCAAAAACATTCAGTACTTC.

This clonotype has a handful of counts. This chain connects TRBV12-3 or TRBV12-4 to TRBJ2-1, with D hard to call. V lost 0 bases to trimming and J lost 3 bases, with 6 bases between them. The CDR3 consists of 14 residues. CDR3 DNA: TGTGCCAGCAGTTTAGCGGACCTCTACAATGAGCAGTTCTTC. This encodes CASSLADLYNEQFF.

This clonotype appeared many times. The chain recombines TRBV29-1 with TRBJ2-1; D is undetermined. From germline, CDR1 is SQVTM and CDR2 ANQGSEA. The V end was cut by 6 bases, the J end by 1 base, with 10 bases between. The CDR3 is 13 amino acids. DNA for the CDR3: TGCAGCGTAGACGGATTATCCTACAATGAGCAGTTCTTC. Protein sequence: CSVDGLSYNEQFF.

The chain's CDR3 is CAWKFTGITGELFF. The CDR3 DNA reads as TGTGCCTGGAAGTTTACAGGGATCACCGGGGAGCTGTTTTTT. The V and J genes are TRBV30 and TRBJ2-2, with a tentative D call TRBD1 (6 bases). CDR3 length equals 14 residues. The V gene's germline CDR1 is GTSNPN and CDR2 SVGIG (reference sequence). Trimming removed 4 bases from V and 4 bases from J, with 13 bases in between.

The chain is built from TRBV7-9 and TRBJ2-7; 10 bases match TRBD1. V lost 3 bases to trimming and J lost 4 bases; unmatched junction nucleotides: 6. This CDR3 is 15 amino acids long. Germline V CDR1 and CDR2: SEHNR, FQNEAQ (reference sequence). The CDR3 reads CASSLVTGGRYEQYF. The CDR3 coding sequence is TGTGCCAGCAGCTTGGTGACAGGGGGCCGTTACGAGCAGTACTTC.

This clonotype was counted between two and nine times. CDR3 amino acids: CSASRREPVIDTQYF. The CDR3 DNA reads as TGCAGTGCTAGTAGACGGGAGCCCGTTATAGATACGCAGTATTTT. V and J are TRBV20-1 and TRBJ2-3, with a weak D call TRBD2 (6 bases). This CDR3 has 15 amino acids. V was shortened by 3 bases and J by 5 bases, with 18 bases between the two germline ends. Germline V gives CDR1 DFQATT, CDR2 SNEGSKA (reference sequence).

This clonotype was found a few times. The gene calls are TRBV7-2 and TRBJ2-7; D is unclear. The length of the CDR3 is 14 residues. Trimming pared 5 bases from V and 0 bases from J, leaving 11 bases between. Germline CDR1 SGHTA, CDR2 FQGNSA. The CDR3 DNA is TGTGCCAGCAGCGGAGACTGGAGCTCCTACGAGCAGTACTTC. It specifies CASSGDWSSYEQYF.

This clonotype has more than one count but fewer than ten. The chain recombines TRBV28 with TRBJ2-1; 12 bases line up with TRBD1. CDR3 length: 15 amino acids. CDR1 is MDHEN, CDR2 SYDVKM, per germline. J was trimmed by 7 bases and V by 7 bases; bases with no gene match: 8. The CDR3 region has the DNA TGTGCCAGCATATCGGGACAGGGGGCGTGGAATGAGCAGTTCTTC. Protein product: CASISGQGAWNEQFF.

The chain has TRBV7-9 and TRBJ2-7; tentative D call: TRBD1 (6 bases). The CDR3 loop spans 15 amino acids. V shed 5 bases and J shed 1 base, with 15 bases lying between them. Germline V gene sequence: CDR1 SEHNR, CDR2 FQNEAQ (reference sequence). CDR3 nucleotide sequence: TGTGCCAGCAGCACAGGTCAGGGGAGTTCCTACGAGCAGTACTTC. Translated: CASSTGQGSSYEQYF.